The present T cell receptor beta chain was sequenced within a study of CD8+CD57+ T cells in acquired aplastic anemia. In the study overall: Sorted CD4+ and CD8+ cells yielded around 3 ug of DNA on average. Overall study findings and caveats: Roughly 28 was the count of CD8+ CDR3 sequences that patients shared with controls. Patients and controls were not found to differ significantly in CD8+ Simpson's diversity.

All sequencing subjects had displayed CD8+CD57+ cell expansion on flow cytometry. Severe acquired aplastic anemia was diagnosed in all patients. Concerning this clonotype itself: Its antigen remains unknown. This may be a read error: a much more frequent sequence differs by one nucleotide.

The CDR3 has 13 amino acids. V lost 5 bases and J lost 6, with 11 bases in between. Germline V lookup: CDR1 ENHRY, CDR2 SYGVKD. CDR3 and TCR beta VDJ profiling relied on genomic DNA as the template. TCRdb analysed the reads with MiXCR anew, one entry per CDR3 protein. The sample has some 160,000 distinct CDR3 sequences, roughly half seen once. Sequencing input: sorted CD4+, CD8+, or CD8+CD57+ T cells (not recorded which) from PBMCs. This sequence joins TRBV10-3 and TRBJ1-5; D possibly corresponds to TRBD1 (6 bases). This TCR came from a human donor with aplastic anemia. The CDR3 DNA reads as TGTGCCATCAGTTACTCGGACAGTCAGCCCCAGCATTTT. Translating it yields CAISYSDSQPQHF.